This TCR beta chain was retrieved from a study of shared clonotypes between healthy human individuals (TCRdb year 2020). About the study as a whole: Three men and two women, aged 18 to 49 years, made up the cohort. The study deeply sequenced blood TCR repertoires of several healthy adults to estimate repertoire size and the extent of clonotype sharing between individuals. Different laboratories and diverse techniques were used to prepare libraries and sequence TCR repertoires, to increase sequencing depth and limit assay-specific biases. Leukapheresis yielded between about 0.9 and 9.5 billion PBMCs per donor.

The CDR3 sequence holds 14 residues, the cysteine and phenylalanine included. The kept DNA is CDR3 alone, 42 bases in frame from the first base. For CDR1 and CDR2, the germline V gene lists MDHEN and SYDVKM. V is pared back by 4 bases and J by 8 bases, with 15 bases lying between the germline termini. The full study reports these points: Only blood was sampled, and tissue TCR repertoires likely differ from those in blood. Pairwise subsampling led to the expectation that sequencing depth would affect the degree of clonotype sharing among donors. Because the study included a small number of donors, the genetic and exposure-history diversity represented was limited.

The donors were healthy, HIV-negative adults with no recently reported acute infections or vaccinations. All donors were Caucasian adults living in Nashville, Tennessee, USA. For unsorted samples, tens of millions of PBMCs were counted, and genomic DNA was extracted using the QIAamp DNA Blood Mini kit. Blood was obtained by leukapheresis, after which PBMCs were separated by Ficoll-Histopaque density gradient centrifugation and cryopreserved in liquid nitrogen vapor phase. In regard to this clone: Which antigen it targets is not known. No much larger clonotype is one base removed from it; base qualities were not supplied.

Using the deep immunoSEQ assay, multiplex PCR amplified TCR CDR3 regions from genomic DNA. Genomic DNA extracted from each cell subset was distributed evenly over all wells of several immunoSEQ 96-well plates, and each plate served as one replicate. For unsorted PBMC, each replicate PCR was loaded with 300 to 350 ng genomic DNA, equivalent to about 30,000 T cell genomes. Genomic DNA from unsorted PBMC was sequenced over ten immunoSEQ deep assay plates. The purified libraries were quantified using a Qubit 3.0 fluorometer, sized with a Bioanalyzer 2100, and then quantified again using the KAPA Library Quantification kit. Every immunoSEQ 96-well plate was sequenced on a dedicated single-read 150-cycle Illumina NextSeq 550 flow cell. The paper's data handling went like this. The immunoSEQ output contained only junctional sequences without quality scores, so filtering could not match that applied to full-length reads. Sequences were annotated with PyIR, a Python wrapper for IgBLAST v1.9, using IMGT germline references to assign V/J genes and CDR3. Reads were filtered out if the reads had weak V/J assignments (E-value above 1e-6), no CDR3, stop codons, out-of-frame junctions, or ambiguous translated residues. V3J clonotypes were defined by identical inferred V gene, J gene, and CDR3 amino acid sequence. Percentage overlap between repertoires was calculated by dividing the number of shared unique clonotypes by the size of the smaller repertoire. Richness of each repertoire was evaluated using RTK rarefaction, the Chao1 estimator, and Recon v2.1 estimates of unobserved clonotypes. Not all clones reach the TCRdb copy of this immuneACCESS table, which keeps in-frame sequences only. Checked studies attribute under half of the gap to unresolved V genes and leave the rest unexplained. V, J and clone size reflect that table, while D and trimming were determined from the DNA. In this sample the table shows over 400,000 clones, over 70% of which occur a single time. Clones ranked in the top ten supply about 13% of the sample.

The clonotype originates from a middle-aged woman in good health. Some clones in this sample may be carry-over from other donors' samples. Sequencing was done on a sample of PBMCs. Here the chain combines TRBV28 and TRBJ1-3, with a tentative D gene TRBD1 over 6 matching bases. The sequenced DNA: TGTGCCAGCAGTTGGGGGTCCCCAGGGGACACCATATATTTT. Translated, it gives CASSWGSPGDTIYF.